The 21 T cell receptor beta chains given below trace back to one sample, sequenced in a study of CD8 T cells in ankylosing spondylitis. TCRdb called the 5' RACE reads again in MiXCR, with one record for every CDR3 protein. The table shows 250,000 to 350,000 distinct CDR3 sequences, with around 18% occurring only once. The material sequenced was blood, either unsorted or a sorted T cell fraction (not recorded which). These receptors all come from a male donor with ankylosing spondylitis or in good health (not recorded which).

The chain couples TRBV21-1 to TRBJ2-1. TRBV21-1 is classified as a pseudogene. The CDR3 sequence is 13 residues long. CDR3 bases: TGTGCCAGCAGCAAAGGGCTAGTCAATGAGCAGTTCTTC. Translating it yields CASSKGLVNEQFF.

This clonotype appeared a few times. The rearrangement joins TRBV27 to TRBJ2-5, with no clear D. The length of the CDR3 is 16 residues. CDR1 is MNHEY, CDR2 SMNVEV, per germline (reference sequence). Trimming took off 3 bases at V and 5 bases at J, with 19 bases between the two ends. CDR3 nucleotides: TGTGCCAGCAGTTTTTTGGGGTCTGGGGTCGCCGAGACCCAGTACTTC. Protein sequence: CASSFLGSGVAETQYF.

The gene calls are TRBV5-1 and TRBJ2-3, with D perhaps assigned TRBD1 or TRBD2 (5 bases each). Germline V gives CDR1 SGHRS, CDR2 YFSETQ. V was shortened by 4 bases and J by 0 bases, with 9 bases between the two germline ends. This CDR3 has 14 residues. The CDR3 DNA follows: TGCGCCAGCAGCCAAGGGGACAGCACAGATACGCAGTATTTT. It yields the protein CASSQGDSTDTQYF.

This clonotype was seen ten or more times. V is TRBV12-3 or TRBV12-4 and J is TRBJ2-3, with 8 positions matching TRBD1. The J segment lost 0 bases and the V segment lost 2 bases, leaving 1 base of the junction unmatched. The CDR3 runs 15 residues. For the CDR3, the DNA is TGTGCCAGCAGTTTACGGACAGGGAGCACAGATACGCAGTATTTT. Translating it yields CASSLRTGSTDTQYF.

This chain connects TRBV5-5 to TRBJ1-2; D is unresolved. There are 12 residues in the CDR3. Trimming took off 1 base at V and 8 bases at J, with 9 bases between the two ends. The germline gives CDR1 SGHKS, CDR2 YYEKEE (reference sequence). CDR3 coding DNA: TGTGCCAGCAGCTTGAATTGGGTGGGCTACACCTTC. Protein product: CASSLNWVGYTF. Supplemented by reference TRBV5-5 and TRBJ1-2, the full variable domain reads DAGVTQSPTHLIKTRGQQVTLRCSPISGHKSVSWYQQVLGQGPQFIFQYYEKEERGRGNFPDRFSARQFPNYSSELNVNALLLGDSALYLCASSLNWVGYTFGSGTRLTVV.

The chain recombines TRBV10-3 with TRBJ2-5; TRBD2 agrees at 13 bases. The length of the CDR3 is 18 residues. Looked up from germline, CDR1 is ENHRY and CDR2 is SYGVKD. Trimming removed 0 bases from V and 2 bases from J; junction bases left unmatched: 6. The CDR3 nucleotides are TGTGCCATCAGTGAGTCGACAGTGGGACTAGCGGGACAAGAGACCCAGTACTTC. It is translated as CAISESTVGLAGQETQYF.

The rearrangement joins TRBV6-2 or TRBV6-3 to TRBJ2-1; D remains ambiguous. The germline gives CDR1 MNHEY, CDR2 SVGEGT. V dropped 5 bases and J dropped 7 bases, with 21 bases sitting between them. The CDR3 has 16 residues. CDR3: CASSRLVSSFGNEQFF. The DNA of the CDR3 is TGTGCCAGCAGTCGGTTGGTGTCTAGTTTCGGAAATGAGCAGTTCTTC.

There are a few counts of this clonotype. The chain joins TRBV29-1 to TRBJ1-1; D is unresolved. The V end was cut by 1 base, the J end by 6 bases, with 9 bases between. The CDR3 loop spans 12 amino acids. CDR1 and CDR2 from the germline V gene are SQVTM and ANQGSEA. The CDR3 nucleotides read TGCAGCGTTGAAGGGTCGGGCCCTGAAGCTTTCTTT. Translating it yields CSVEGSGPEAFF.

This clonotype has more than one count but fewer than ten. The rearrangement joins TRBV5-1 to TRBJ2-3; 13 bases line up with TRBD2. The CDR3 length is 16 residues. V was clipped by 0 bases and J by 6 bases; unmatched bases: 4. CDR1 and CDR2 from the germline V gene are SGHRS and YFSETQ. The CDR3 DNA sequence: TGCGCCAGCAGCTTGGTACTAGCGGGGGGGCGTGATACGCAGTATTTT. This codes for CASSLVLAGGRDTQYF.

There are a few counts of this clonotype. For the CDR3, the DNA is TGTGCCAGCAGCCAAAACGGGAGGGGAAACACCATATATTTT. As protein: CASSQNGRGNTIYF. The chain links TRBV12-3 or TRBV12-4 to TRBJ1-3, with D unresolved. The CDR3 loop spans 14 amino acids. V lost 6 bases and J lost 4, with 13 bases in between.

The sample holds many counts of this clonotype. This chain connects TRBV5-5 to TRBJ2-1, with 9 bases that match TRBD1. The CDR3 is 16 amino acids. Germline-derived CDR1 and CDR2 are SGHKS and YYEKEE (reference sequence). V lost 3 bases, J lost 6 bases, and 10 bases stayed unmatched. The CDR3 coding sequence is TGTGCCAGCAGCTGGGGACAGGGTTTTGTTTTCAATGAGCAGTTCTTC. Translation gives CASSWGQGFVFNEQFF. The full variable domain, with the rest looked up from reference TRBV5-5 and TRBJ2-1, is DAGVTQSPTHLIKTRGQQVTLRCSPISGHKSVSWYQQVLGQGPQFIFQYYEKEERGRGNFPDRFSARQFPNYSSELNVNALLLGDSALYLCASSWGQGFVFNEQFFGPGTRLTVL.

A note on this clonotype: The junction departs from germline at one end; a sequencing error may be responsible. The V and J genes are TRBV6-1 and TRBJ1-1; 10 nucleotides line up with TRBD1. CDR1 and CDR2 from the germline V gene are MNHNS and SASEGT. The CDR3 runs 15 residues. The CDR3 DNA reads TGTGCCGGCAGTGAACCCGGACAGGGGGACACTGAAGCTTTCTTT. Residues: CAGSEPGQGDTEAFF.

This clonotype was counted between two and nine times. This chain joins TRBV5-1 and TRBJ2-3; no clear D. The CDR3 has 15 amino acids. Trimming took off 0 bases at V and 3 bases at J, with 11 bases between the two ends. Germline CDR1 SGHRS, CDR2 YFSETQ. The CDR3 sequence is CASSLAAVGTDTQYF. In nucleotides, the CDR3 is TGCGCCAGCAGCTTGGCCGCGGTCGGGACAGATACGCAGTATTTT.

In this sample, this clonotype turned up many times. The genes are TRBV20-1 and TRBJ1-1; D gene uncertain. The CDR3 is made up of 11 amino acids. V lost 3 bases to trimming and J lost 5 bases, with 7 bases between them. Looked up from germline, CDR1 is DFQATT and CDR2 is SNEGSKA (reference sequence). CDR3 region: CSARDGTEAFF. CDR3 nucleotides: TGCAGTGCTAGGGACGGGACTGAAGCTTTCTTT.

This clonotype was detected only a few times. The genes are TRBV21-1 and TRBJ2-7; TRBD1, as called in the table, went unchecked against the DNA. TRBV21-1 is deemed a pseudogene. The CDR3 loop spans 14 amino acids. CDR3 in amino acids: CASSARLRGREQYV. CDR3 nucleotide sequence: TGTGCCAGCAGCGCACGTCTCAGGGGACGCGAGCAGTACGTC.

This clonotype was counted only a few times. This sequence joins TRBV20-1 and TRBJ2-5, with TRBD2 matching over 7 bases. The CDR3 consists of 13 residues. Germline CDR1 DFQATT, CDR2 SNEGSKA (reference sequence). CDR3 bases: TGCAGGGCTTCTAGCGGACTCCAAGAGACCCAGTACTTC. Amino acids: CRASSGLQETQYF.

In its sample, this clonotype was seen a few times. The V call is TRBV28, the J call TRBJ1-5, with TRBD1 as a possible D gene (6 bases). Germline CDR1 MDHEN, CDR2 SYDVKM. V was clipped by 8 bases and J by 2 bases, with 13 bases between them. The CDR3 has 14 residues. The CDR3 region is CASETGGGNQPQHF. The CDR3, as DNA: TGTGCCAGCGAGACAGGAGGCGGCAATCAGCCCCAGCATTTT.

This clonotype was detected a few times. The chain recombines TRBV9 with TRBJ2-1; 10 nucleotides line up with TRBD1. This CDR3 has 15 amino acids. The V gene's germline CDR1 is SGDLS and CDR2 YYNGEE. V gave up 4 bases and J gave up 7 bases; unmatched junction bases: 8. CDR3 coding DNA: TGTGCCAGCAGCTCCCGACAGGGGGCAGGAAATGAGCAGTTCTTC. It translates to CASSSRQGAGNEQFF.

V gene TRBV29-1 combines with J gene TRBJ2-1; D is uncertain. V lost 3 bases, J lost 1 base, and 16 bases lay in between. CDR3 length: 16 amino acids. Germline loops: CDR1 SQVTM, CDR2 ANQGSEA. The CDR3 is CSVEGSFRGSYNEQFF. As DNA, the CDR3 is TGCAGCGTTGAGGGAAGCTTCAGAGGTTCCTACAATGAGCAGTTCTTC.

This chain joins TRBV28 and TRBJ2-1; 7 nucleotides agree with TRBD2. Germline V gene lookup returns CDR1 MDHEN and CDR2 SYDVKM. This CDR3 is 14 amino acids long. The V gene end was trimmed by 8 bases and the J gene end by 10 bases; junction bases not matched to a gene: 14. The CDR3 loop reads CASSRGDGRKEQFF. The CDR3 region has the DNA TGTGCCAGCTCCCGGGGGGATGGCCGGAAAGAGCAGTTCTTC.

This clonotype occurred many times. This chain uses TRBV29-1 with TRBJ2-5, with a weak D call TRBD2 (5 bases). The CDR3 is made up of 16 amino acids. V lost 7 bases to trimming and J lost 2 bases, with 23 bases between them. CDR1 SQVTM and CDR2 ANQGSEA come from the germline V gene. Written as DNA, the CDR3 is TGCAGCGCCCGACGGTACACGGGAACACAACAAGAGACCCAGTACTTC. It specifies CSARRYTGTQQETQYF.